This entry lists 23 T cell receptor beta chains sequenced from one sample in a study of Graves' ophthalmopathy and Graves' hyperthyroidism (dated by TCRdb to between 2018 and 2020). The instrument given in TCRdb is Illumina HiSeq 2000. For repertoire sequencing, the TCR beta CDR3 regions were amplified from RNA transcripts. HTBI primers and the Qiagen OneStep RT-PCR kit were used in a first-round RT-PCR, which was followed by a second-round multiplex PCR, size selection and purification. TCRdb reprocessed the public reads (quality trimming at Q25 with fastp, clone calling with MiXCR) and kept in-frame beta chains. Identical CDR3 protein sequences are pooled into one entry, listed with their most common genes and DNA. The sample table shows about 640,000 distinct CDR3 sequences, and 35% to 45% are seen once. Roughly 3% of the sample belongs to the ten largest clones. The sample taken for sequencing was peripheral blood. Every receptor here comes from an adult man with Graves' ophthalmopathy.

This clonotype was detected many times. J is TRBJ2-7 and V is TRBV20-1; the D gene is possibly TRBD2 (5 bases). Germline V CDR1 and CDR2: DFQATT, SNEGSKA (reference sequence). V dropped 3 bases and J dropped 2 bases, with 14 bases sitting between them. The CDR3 totals 14 residues. Here the CDR3 DNA reads TGCAGTGCTAGGGGGAGTTTAGCCCCCTACGAGCAGTACTTC. Translation: CSARGSLAPYEQYF.

This clonotype has ten or more counts. The gene calls are TRBV7-9 and TRBJ1-2, with D possibly matching TRBD1 (5 bases). Between the trimmed V and J ends, which lost 5 bases and 3 bases, there was a span of 16 bases. The CDR3 is 15 amino acids. In germline, CDR1 is SEHNR, CDR2 FQNEAQ (reference sequence). CDR3 residues: CASSGLPGTYYGYTF. CDR3 DNA: TGTGCCAGCAGCGGGCTTCCGGGGACCTACTATGGCTACACCTTC.

This sequence joins TRBV7-9 and TRBJ2-7, with D tentatively TRBD1 (5 bases). The germline V gene has CDR1 SEHNR and CDR2 FQNEAQ (reference sequence). V lost 9 bases to trimming and J lost 2 bases, with 23 bases between them. The CDR3 runs to 16 residues. In DNA, the CDR3 is TGTGCCAGTAGTATAGATCGGGTACAGGCCACCTACGAGCAGTACTTC. Its protein product is CASSIDRVQATYEQYF.

About this clonotype itself: One end of the junction varies from germline; a read error may be responsible. The chain combines TRBV5-1 with TRBJ2-7, with D possibly being TRBD2 (5 bases). Germline CDR1 SGHRS, CDR2 YFSETQ. CDR3 length: 15 residues. The CDR3 protein is CASGLGGSRDYEQYF. The CDR3 DNA follows: TGCGCCAGCGGCTTGGGTGGGAGCCGGGATTACGAGCAGTACTTC.

Regarding this clonotype: A much more abundant neighbour one base away suggests this may be a read error. This sequence joins TRBV7-2 and TRBJ1-1; D is ambiguous. V shed 2 bases and J shed 1 base, with 14 bases lying between them. CDR3 size: 16 residues. Germline assignment: CDR1 SGHTA and CDR2 FQGNSA. Written as DNA, the CDR3 is TGTGCCAGCAGCTTACGACACCTTAGAAGGAACACTGAAGCTTTCTTT. Translated: CASSLRHLRRNTEAFF.

This clonotype was seen ten or more times. V gene TRBV15 combines with J gene TRBJ1-2; 8 nucleotides match TRBD1. Germline loops: CDR1 LNHNV, CDR2 YYDKDF (reference sequence). The CDR3 consists of 17 residues. After removal of 1 base from V and 8 bases from J, the junction contained 15 bases not matched to a gene. CDR3 coding DNA: TGTGCCACCAGCAGAGCAACGACAGGGGCCCTGACTGAAGGCTACACCTTC. This codes for CATSRATTGALTEGYTF.

Worth noting for this clonotype: A read error may produce the germline difference seen at one junction end. The chain carries TRBV12-3 or TRBV12-4 and TRBJ1-5; D remains ambiguous. The CDR3 totals 13 residues. CDR3 in DNA: TGTGCAAGCAGCCGAGATACACAACAGCCCCAGCATTTT. As protein: CASSRDTQQPQHF.

Concerning this clonotype itself: Being one base from a much bigger clone, this may be a read error. The chain links TRBV25-1 to TRBJ2-5; tentative D call: TRBD2 (5 bases). This CDR3 spans 16 amino acids. CDR1 is MGHDK and CDR2 is SYGVNS in the germline V gene. The V and J ends lost 1 base and 1 base respectively, with 13 bases between them. The CDR3 reads CASSESQKLAQETQYF. Written as DNA, the CDR3 is TGTGCCAGCAGTGAATCACAGAAGCTAGCCCAAGAGACCCAGTACTTC. Together with reference TRBV25-1 and TRBJ2-5, the CDR3 gives the full variable domain: EADIYQTPRYLVIGTGKKITLECSQTMGHDKMYWYQQDPGMELHLIHYSYGVNSTEKGDLSSESTVSRIRTEHFPLTLESARPSHTSQYLCASSESQKLAQETQYFGPGTRLLVL.

This clonotype showed up just a few times. The V and J genes are TRBV6-1 and TRBJ1-2; 8 bases are shared with TRBD1. The length of the CDR3 is 15 residues. The germline gives CDR1 MNHNS, CDR2 SASEGT. V was clipped by 3 bases and J by 5 bases; unmatched bases: 8. The CDR3 sequence is CASSDGGWTGYGYTF. The CDR3 nucleotides are TGTGCCAGCAGTGATGGAGGATGGACAGGGTATGGCTACACCTTC.

The chain is built from TRBV27 and TRBJ1-1; the D is unclear. The CDR3 loop spans 16 amino acids. Germline V CDR1 and CDR2: MNHEY, SMNVEV (reference sequence). The germline V and J ends were trimmed by 5 bases and 0 bases, with 16 bases remaining between them. CDR3 nucleotides: TGTGCCAGCAGTCCCGCGTCAACAGTTATGAACACTGAAGCTTTCTTT. It encodes CASSPASTVMNTEAFF.

The chain joins TRBV6-2 or TRBV6-3 to TRBJ1-2; possible D gene TRBD1, 5 bases. With 8 bases removed from V and 2 bases from J, the gap between germline ends came to 9 bases. This CDR3 spans 12 amino acids. CDR1 and CDR2 (germline): MNHEY, SVGEGT. Here the CDR3 DNA reads TGTGCCAGCCGATCAGGGAACTATGGCTACACCTTC. It yields the protein CASRSGNYGYTF.

The CDR3 coding sequence is TGTGCCAGCAGCTTGCCTATCGCAGATACGCAGTATTTT. Translated, it gives CASSLPIADTQYF. V and J are TRBV7-2 and TRBJ2-3; D ambiguous. CDR3 size: 13 residues. V was pared by 3 bases and J by 4 bases, with 8 bases between. CDR1 is SGHTA and CDR2 is FQGNSA in the germline V gene.

As to this clonotype: Relative to the germline gene, one junction end is altered; a read error may explain this. The chain is built from TRBV7-9 and TRBJ1-1, with 8 nucleotides matching TRBD1. CDR3 length: 14 amino acids. The germline V gene has CDR1 SEHNR and CDR2 FQNEAQ (reference sequence). CDR3 nucleotides: TGTGTCAGCAGCTCCGGGACAGGTGGGACTGAAGCTTTCTTT. This translates into CVSSSGTGGTEAFF. Combining the CDR3 with reference TRBV7-9 and TRBJ1-1 gives the whole variable domain DTGVSQNPRHKITKRGQNVTFRCDPISEHNRLYWYRQTLGQGPEFLTYFQNEAQLEKSRLLSDRFSAERPKGSFSTLEIQRTEQGDSAMYLCVSSSGTGGTEAFFGQGTRLTVV.

The V and J genes are TRBV6-1 and TRBJ1-5, with D uncertain. V was trimmed by 3 bases and J by 13 bases, leaving 16 bases between them. Germline assignment: CDR1 MNHNS and CDR2 SASEGT. The CDR3 covers 13 residues. This chain's CDR3 is CASSDVGLNNQHF. As DNA, the CDR3 is TGTGCCAGCAGTGATGTAGGGCTGAACAATCAGCATTTT.

The V and J genes are TRBV12-3 or TRBV12-4 and TRBJ1-1; TRBD1 aligns across 7 bases. The CDR3 extends over 16 amino acids. Trimming removed 5 bases from V and 1 base from J; junction bases left unmatched: 10. The CDR3 DNA is TGTGCCAGCAGTAGGGAGGGGGCGTGGGGGAACACTGAAGCTTTCTTT. It codes for CASSREGAWGNTEAFF.

CDR3: CASSLGRSGETQYF. The CDR3 DNA follows: TGTGCCAGCAGCTTGGGCAGGTCGGGAGAGACCCAGTACTTC. The chain uses TRBV19 and TRBJ2-5; no definite D call. V lost 9 bases to trimming and J lost 4 bases, with 18 bases between them. CDR3 length: 14 residues. CDR1 and CDR2 from the germline V gene are LNHDA and SQIVND (reference sequence).

This chain connects TRBV6-4 to TRBJ2-5; 9 bases are shared with TRBD2. The germline V gene encodes CDR1 MRHNA and CDR2 SNTAGT. The J segment lost 5 bases and the V segment lost 10 bases, leaving 8 bases of the junction unmatched. The CDR3 has 13 residues. CDR3 nucleotides: TGTGCCACAGGGACTAGCCGGTGGGAGACCCAGTACTTC. It codes for CATGTSRWETQYF.

This clonotype was found a few times. One end of the junction is discordant with germline, which a read error may explain. The chain carries TRBV10-3 and TRBJ1-2; D may be TRBD1 (6 bases). From germline, CDR1 is ENHRY and CDR2 SYGVKD. The length of the CDR3 is 14 residues. The CDR3 is CASSLPWGRDGYTF. CDR3 bases: TGTGCCAGCAGTCTACCATGGGGGCGGGATGGCTACACCTTC.

This CDR3 reads CASSRRTSGVQETQYF. For the CDR3, the DNA is TGCGCCAGCAGCCGCCGGACTAGCGGGGTCCAAGAGACCCAGTACTTC. The chain links TRBV5-1 to TRBJ2-5, with 12 bases fitting TRBD2. CDR1 and CDR2 from the germline V gene are SGHRS and YFSETQ. With 4 bases clipped from V and 1 base from J, the junction kept 5 bases outside the gene matches. This CDR3 has 16 amino acids.

This chain connects TRBV7-9 to TRBJ2-2, with D possibly being TRBD1 (5 bases). The germline V gene has CDR1 SEHNR and CDR2 FQNEAQ (reference sequence). V was shortened by 3 bases and J by 4 bases, with 12 bases between the two germline ends. This CDR3 has 15 residues. CDR3 in DNA: TGTGCCAGCAGCTTCTTAGACAGTCCCACCGGGGAGCTGTTTTTT. Translation: CASSFLDSPTGELFF.

Turning to this clonotype: The junction departs from the called germline gene at one end, perhaps through a read error. This chain joins TRBV15 and TRBJ1-2, with D possibly matching TRBD1 (5 bases). This CDR3 is built from 14 residues. Germline lookup yields CDR1 LNHNV and CDR2 YYDKDF (reference sequence). CDR3 loop: CATNRGGVNYGYIF. CDR3 in DNA: TGTGCCACCAACAGAGGAGGGGTTAATTATGGCTACATCTTC.

This clonotype was picked up many times. The chain employs TRBV10-3 and TRBJ1-2; D is unresolved. Trimming cost V 10 bases and J 8 bases, with 17 bases left between them. This CDR3 has 12 residues. CDR1 is ENHRY, CDR2 SYGVKD, per germline. This CDR3 reads CATTWEGGGYTF. The CDR3 DNA reads as TGTGCCACTACCTGGGAGGGCGGCGGCTACACCTTC.

This clonotype came up a few times. The V and J genes are TRBV4-1 and TRBJ1-4; 9 bases match TRBD1. The V gene's germline CDR1 is MGHRA and CDR2 YSYEKL. This CDR3 spans 16 amino acids. Trimming at V came to 4 bases and at J to 6 bases, leaving 9 bases not matched to a gene. The CDR3 nucleotides are TGCGCCAGCAGCCGAACACAGGGGGCGGTGTATGAAAAACTGTTTTTT. Translating it yields CASSRTQGAVYEKLFF.